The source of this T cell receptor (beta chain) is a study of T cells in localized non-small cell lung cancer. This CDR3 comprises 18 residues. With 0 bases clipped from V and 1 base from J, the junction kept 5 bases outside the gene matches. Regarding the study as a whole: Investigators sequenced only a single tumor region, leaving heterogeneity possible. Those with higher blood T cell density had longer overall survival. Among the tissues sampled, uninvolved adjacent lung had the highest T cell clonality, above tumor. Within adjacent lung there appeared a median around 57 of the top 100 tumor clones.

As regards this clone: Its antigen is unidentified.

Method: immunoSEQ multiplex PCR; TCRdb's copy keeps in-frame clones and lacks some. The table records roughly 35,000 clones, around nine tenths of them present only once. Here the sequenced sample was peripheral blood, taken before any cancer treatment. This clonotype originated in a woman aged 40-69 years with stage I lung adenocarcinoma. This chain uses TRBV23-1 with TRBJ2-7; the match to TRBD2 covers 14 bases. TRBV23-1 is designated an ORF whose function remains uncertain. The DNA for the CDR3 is TGCGCCAGCAGTCAATCTCGGGGACTAGCGGGAGATTCCTACGAGCAGTACTTC. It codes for CASSQSRGLAGDSYEQYF.